This TCR beta chain was captured in a study of shared clonotypes between healthy human individuals. Libraries were prepared by immunoSEQ multiplex PCR; TCRdb keeps only in-frame clonotypes and omits some of them. The sample lists about 1 million clones; roughly 80% were seen once. This clone was counted a few times. Germline assignment: CDR1 SGHRS and CDR2 YFSETQ. With 4 bases removed from V and 5 bases from J, the gap between germline ends came to 18 bases. The CDR3 is made up of 16 amino acids. This clonotype originated in a man between 18 and 35 years old in good health. Sequenced: memory CD4+ T cells sorted from blood. The subset: CD45RA-negative fraction. The genes are TRBV5-1 and TRBJ2-2; D is ambiguous. As DNA, the CDR3 is TGCGCCAGCAGCCCTGGGGTCCTAGTCAATACCGGGGAGCTGTTTTTT. It translates to CASSPGVLVNTGELFF.